This T cell receptor (beta chain) was captured by sequencing in a study of T cells expressing NK-cell markers. TCRdb re-called the 5' RACE reads and gives one entry per CDR3 protein, without DNA. The table for this sample gives 500,000 to 600,000 distinct CDR3 sequences. Germline V lookup: CDR1 MNHEY, CDR2 SMNVEV (reference sequence). CDR3 length: 17 amino acids. Sample: blood T cells: a sorted CD56 or NKG2C T cell subset, CD4+ or CD8+ T cells, or bulk PBMC T cells (not recorded which). This chain joins TRBV27 and TRBJ2-3; TCRdb picks TRBD1, but there is no DNA to check that call. This clonotype was obtained from a man aged 18 to 29 in good health. The CDR3 sequence: CASSSPMGQGGTDTQYF.